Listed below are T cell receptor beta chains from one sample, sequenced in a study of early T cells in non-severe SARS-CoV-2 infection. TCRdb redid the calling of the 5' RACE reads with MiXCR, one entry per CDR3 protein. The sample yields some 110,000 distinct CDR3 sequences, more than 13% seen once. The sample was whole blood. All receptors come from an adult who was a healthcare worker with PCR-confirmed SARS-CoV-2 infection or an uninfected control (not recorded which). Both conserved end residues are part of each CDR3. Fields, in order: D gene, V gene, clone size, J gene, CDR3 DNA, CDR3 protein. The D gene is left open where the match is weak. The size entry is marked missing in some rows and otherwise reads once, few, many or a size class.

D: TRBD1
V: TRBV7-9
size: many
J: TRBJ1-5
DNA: TGTGCCAGCAGCTTGGGACAGACCGATCAGCCCCAGCATTTT
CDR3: CASSLGQTDQPQHF

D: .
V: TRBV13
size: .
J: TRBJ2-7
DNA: TGTGCCAGCAGTCTAAGAGGATACTACGAGCAGTACTTC
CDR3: CASSLRGYYEQYF

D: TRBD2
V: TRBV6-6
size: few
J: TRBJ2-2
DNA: TGTGCCAGCAGTAAACTAGCGACCACCGGGGAGCTGTTTTTT
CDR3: CASSKLATTGELFF

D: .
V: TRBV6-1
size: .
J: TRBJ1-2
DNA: TGTGCCAGCAGCCAAGACAGGGGCTACACCTTC
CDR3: CASSQDRGYTF

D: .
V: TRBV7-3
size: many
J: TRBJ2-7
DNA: TGTGCCATCGGCAGGAGCTCCTACGAGCAGTACTTC
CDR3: CAIGRSSYEQYF

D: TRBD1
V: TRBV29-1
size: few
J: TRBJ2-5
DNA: TGCAGCGGCTCAGGGGGCTCGGAGACCCAGTACTTC
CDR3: CSGSGGSETQYF

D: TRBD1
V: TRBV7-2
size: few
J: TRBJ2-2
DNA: TGTGCCAGCAGAAAGGGACAGGGCGTGGACACCGGGGAGCTGTTTTTT
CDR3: CASRKGQGVDTGELFF

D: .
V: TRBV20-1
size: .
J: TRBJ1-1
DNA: TGCAGTGCTCGTGTAGGCCAGGCGAACACTGAAGCTTTCTTT
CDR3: CSARVGQANTEAFF

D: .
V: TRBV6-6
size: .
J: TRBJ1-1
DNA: TGTGCCAGCAGTTACGGAGGGATAGACACTGAAGCTTTCTTT
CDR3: CASSYGGIDTEAFF

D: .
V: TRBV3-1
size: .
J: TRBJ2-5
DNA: TGTGCCAGCAGCCATGGCCGGGGCGGGACCCAGTACTTC
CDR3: CASSHGRGGTQYF

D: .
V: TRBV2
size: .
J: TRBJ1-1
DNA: TGTGCCAGCAGTGAAGAGGGCGGCACTGAAGCTTTCTTT
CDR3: CASSEEGGTEAFF

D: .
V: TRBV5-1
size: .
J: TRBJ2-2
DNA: TGCGCCAGCAGCTCCCGGGTCCCGAACACCGGGGAGCTGTTTTTT
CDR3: CASSSRVPNTGELFF

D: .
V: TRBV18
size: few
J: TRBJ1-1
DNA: TGTGCCAGCTCACCGGTTAAAGGACCCACTGAAGCTTTCTTT
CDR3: CASSPVKGPTEAFF

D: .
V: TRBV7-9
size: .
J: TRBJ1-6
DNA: TGTGCCAGCAGCTTGGATAATTCACCCCTCCACTTT
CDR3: CASSLDNSPLHF

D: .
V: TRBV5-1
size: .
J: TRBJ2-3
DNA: TGCGCCAGCAGCTCGTCTTTCCGCCTTACTAGCACAGATACGCAGTATTTT
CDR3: CASSSSFRLTSTDTQYF

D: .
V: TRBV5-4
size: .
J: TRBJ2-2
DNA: TGTGCCAGCAGTCGGATGGCCGGGGAGCTGTTTTTT
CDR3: CASSRMAGELFF

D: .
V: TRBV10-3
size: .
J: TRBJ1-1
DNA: TGTGCCATCAGAGGGGGGACCCGTGAAGCTTTCTTT
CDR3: CAIRGGTREAFF

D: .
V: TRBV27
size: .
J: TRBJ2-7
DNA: TGTGCCAGCAGTTGGGACTCCCCGTTCGACGAGCAGTACTTC
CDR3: CASSWDSPFDEQYF

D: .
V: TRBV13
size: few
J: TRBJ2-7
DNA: TGTGCCAGCAGCTTTATAAAGGGTTTTGGGTACGAGCAGTACTTC
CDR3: CASSFIKGFGYEQYF

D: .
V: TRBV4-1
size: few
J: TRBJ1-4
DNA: TGCGCCAGCAGCCCCGTCGCGGCTACTAATGAAAAACTGTTTTTT
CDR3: CASSPVAATNEKLFF

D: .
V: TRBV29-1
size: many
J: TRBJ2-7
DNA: TGCAGCGTTAGGGACGACACCTACGAGCAGTACTTC
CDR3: CSVRDDTYEQYF

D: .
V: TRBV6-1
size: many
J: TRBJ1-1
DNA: TGTGCCAGCAGTGAAGCGGGCAGGAGGACTGAAGCTTTCTTT
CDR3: CASSEAGRRTEAFF